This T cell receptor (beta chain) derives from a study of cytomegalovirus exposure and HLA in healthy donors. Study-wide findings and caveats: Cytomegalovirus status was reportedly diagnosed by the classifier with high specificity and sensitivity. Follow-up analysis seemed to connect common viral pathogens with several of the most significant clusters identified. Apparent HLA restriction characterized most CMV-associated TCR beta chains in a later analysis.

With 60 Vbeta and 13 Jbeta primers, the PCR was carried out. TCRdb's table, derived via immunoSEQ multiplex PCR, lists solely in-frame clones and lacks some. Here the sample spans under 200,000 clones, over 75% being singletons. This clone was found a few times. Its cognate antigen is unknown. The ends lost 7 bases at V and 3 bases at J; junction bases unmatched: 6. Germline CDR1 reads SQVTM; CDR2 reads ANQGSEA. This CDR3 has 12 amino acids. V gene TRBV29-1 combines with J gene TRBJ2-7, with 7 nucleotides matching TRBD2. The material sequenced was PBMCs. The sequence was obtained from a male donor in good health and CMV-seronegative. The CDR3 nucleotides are TGCAGCGGGCTTTGGGGGGGCTACGAGCAGTACTTC. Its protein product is CSGLWGGYEQYF.